Following are 26 T cell receptor beta chains from one sample sequenced in a study of radiotherapy plus CTLA-4 blockade in lung cancer (dated by TCRdb to the late 2010s). The protocol used for the library was the immunoSEQ multiplex PCR assay. The source is immuneACCESS, and TCRdb retained only in-frame sequences with V and J called. Part of the clones is not carried over; for the studies checked, unresolved V genes explain less than half of this, and the remainder is unexplained. The sample contains some 30,000 clones, 81% of them found a single time. 20% to 25% of the sample belongs to the ten largest clones. The sequences come from peripheral blood, collected from a patient treated with radiotherapy plus ipilimumab. These receptors all come from a human donor with non-small cell lung cancer that progressed on radiotherapy plus ipilimumab.

The chain uses TRBV9 and TRBJ1-2; TRBD1 matches at 7 bases. The CDR3 extends over 14 amino acids. Germline V gene data show CDR1 as SGDLS and CDR2 as YYNGEE. Trimming removed 0 bases from V and 7 bases from J; junction bases left unmatched: 6. The CDR3: CASSVGQGVGGYTF. The DNA for the CDR3 is TGTGCCAGCAGCGTAGGGCAGGGGGTCGGTGGCTACACCTTC. The full variable domain, completed using reference TRBV9 and TRBJ1-2, is DSGVTQTPKHLITATGQRVTLRCSPRSGDLSVYWYQQSLDQGLQFLIQYYNGEERAKGNILERFSAQQFPDLHSELNLSSLELGDSALYFCASSVGQGVGGYTFGSGTRLTVV.

The genes are TRBV27 and TRBJ2-1, with 9 bases lining up with TRBD2. The germline V gene has CDR1 MNHEY and CDR2 SMNVEV (reference sequence). After removal of 5 bases from V and 3 bases from J, the junction contained 8 bases not matched to a gene. This CDR3 has 16 amino acids. CDR3 bases: TGTGCCAGCAGTGTGCTCGGCGGGGGGGTCTACAATGAGCAGTTCTTC. Translated: CASSVLGGGVYNEQFF.

This rearrangement joins TRBV6-6 to TRBJ1-4; D possibly corresponds to TRBD1 (5 bases). The length of the CDR3 is 14 residues. Trimming cost V 8 bases and J 3 bases, with 13 bases left between them. The germline V gene has CDR1 MNHNY and CDR2 SVGAGI (reference sequence). The CDR3 DNA reads TGTGCCAGCCAGGGTGTGGGCGCTAATGAAAAACTGTTTTTT. This encodes CASQGVGANEKLFF.

The sample holds one count of this clone. The chain joins TRBV4-2 to TRBJ2-5; 7 bases map to TRBD1. The J segment lost 1 base and the V segment lost 4 bases, leaving 9 bases of the junction unmatched. The CDR3 extends over 16 amino acids. Germline lookup yields CDR1 LGHNA and CDR2 YNFKEQ. CDR3 nucleotide sequence: TGTGCCAGCAGCCTGCACGACAGGGTACCCCAAGAGACCCAGTACTTC. It translates to CASSLHDRVPQETQYF.

Note on this clone: A junction boundary mismatches the germline segment, possibly from a read error. The chain uses TRBV7-2 and TRBJ2-3; the match to TRBD2 covers 7 bases. The CDR3 extends over 12 amino acids. Germline lookup yields CDR1 SGHTA and CDR2 FQGNSA. CDR3: CASSLERGGRDF. In DNA, the CDR3 is TGTGCCAGCAGCTTAGAGCGGGGAGGCAGGGATTTT.

The chain has TRBV25-1 and TRBJ1-4; possibly TRBD1 for D (6 bases). Trimming removed 4 bases from V and 10 bases from J, with 10 bases in between. The CDR3 extends over 12 amino acids. Looked up from germline, CDR1 is MGHDK and CDR2 is SYGVNS. CDR3 in DNA: TGTGCCAGCAGTGCCGAAGGGGGAAAACTGTTTTTT. As protein: CASSAEGGKLFF.

The J gene is TRBJ1-2, the V gene TRBV14; the match to TRBD1 covers 8 bases. CDR1 and CDR2 from the germline V gene are SGHDN and FVKESK. CDR3 length equals 15 residues. V trimming: 4 bases; J trimming: 6 bases; junction bases outside the gene matches: 10. CDR3 residues: CASSPHSGRGHGYTF. The CDR3 DNA follows: TGTGCCAGCAGCCCACACTCGGGCAGGGGGCATGGCTACACCTTC.

The gene calls are TRBV6-1 and TRBJ1-4; 8 nucleotides agree with TRBD1. V lost 1 base and J lost 8; bases outside the gene matches: 6. The CDR3 sequence is 15 residues long. The germline V gene has CDR1 MNHNS and CDR2 SASEGT. Here the CDR3 DNA reads TGTGCCAGCAGTGAAGGGTCAGGGGGCGTCGAAAAACTGTTTTTT. As protein: CASSEGSGGVEKLFF.

Note on this clone: Its ends do not fully match the called genes, so a read error is possible. This chain connects TRBV7-2 to TRBJ1-3; 11 bases are shared with TRBD1. Germline V gives CDR1 SGHTA, CDR2 FQGNSA. The CDR3 consists of 15 residues. In DNA form, the CDR3 reads TGTGCCAGCAGCGTAGTCCCCCGGACAGGGGGCCAGGCCCATTTT. Its protein is CASSVVPRTGGQAHF.

This clone has a handful of counts. One junction end disagrees with the germline gene, perhaps due to a read error. The CDR3 coding sequence is TGCGCCAGCAGCCCGACAGAATCTAATGAAAAACTGTTTTTT. Encoded protein: CASSPTESNEKLFF. This sequence joins TRBV5-5 and TRBJ1-4; possible D gene TRBD1, 5 bases. The CDR3 is 14 residues long. The V gene's germline CDR1 is SGHKS and CDR2 YYEKEE (reference sequence).

The chain is built from TRBV28 and TRBJ1-2, with D maybe TRBD1 (5 bases). The germline V gene encodes CDR1 MDHEN and CDR2 SYDVKM. The V end was cut by 4 bases, the J end by 4 bases, with 13 bases between. CDR3 size: 14 residues. The CDR3 bases are TGTGCCAGCAGTTCCGGACAAGACCCCTATGGCTACACCTTC. This gives the protein CASSSGQDPYGYTF.

The rearrangement uses TRBV4-2 and TRBJ1-5, with D maybe TRBD1 (5 bases). This CDR3 is built from 15 residues. The germline gives CDR1 LGHNA, CDR2 YNFKEQ. V was shortened by 3 bases and J by 4 bases, with 13 bases between the two germline ends. The CDR3 DNA follows: TGTGCCAGCAGCCAGGCAAGGGGCACTAATCAGCCCCAGCATTTT. Translation gives CASSQARGTNQPQHF.

The genes are TRBV10-3 and TRBJ2-2; TRBD2 matches 12 bases. This CDR3 is 17 amino acids long. J was trimmed by 1 base and V by 0 bases; bases with no gene match: 0. Germline CDR1 ENHRY, CDR2 SYGVKD. The DNA for the CDR3 is TGTGCCATCAGTGAGTCGACTAGCGGGGGGAACACCGGGGAGCTGTTTTTT. The encoded protein is CAISESTSGGNTGELFF.

The chain links TRBV19 to TRBJ1-5; no firm D call. The germline V gene has CDR1 LNHDA and CDR2 SQIVND (reference sequence). Trimming stripped 5 bases from V and 0 bases from J, with 20 bases between. The CDR3 extends over 18 amino acids. This chain's CDR3 is CASSPHPPISDSNQPQHF. CDR3 nucleotide sequence: TGTGCCAGTAGTCCCCACCCGCCGATCTCAGATAGCAATCAGCCCCAGCATTTT.

This chain connects TRBV7-9 to TRBJ1-1; a weak D match, TRBD1 (5 bases). Germline CDR1 is SEHNR and CDR2 is FQNEAQ (reference sequence). Trimming removed 5 bases from V and 0 bases from J, with 19 bases in between. The CDR3 extends over 17 amino acids. CDR3 coding DNA: TGTGCCAGCAGCCCGAAGTACAGGTTGGCTATGAACACTGAAGCTTTCTTT. As protein: CASSPKYRLAMNTEAFF.

The chain recombines TRBV2 with TRBJ2-2; TRBD2 aligns across 7 bases. In germline, CDR1 is SNHLY, CDR2 FYNNEI. CDR3 size: 14 residues. V lost 11 bases and J lost 2; bases outside the gene matches: 8. CDR3 sequence (DNA): TGTGCCTCCTCACCGGGACTAAACACCGGGGAGCTGTTTTTT. Protein sequence: CASSPGLNTGELFF. The full variable domain, completed using reference TRBV2 and TRBJ2-2, is EPEVTQTPSHQVTQMGQEVILRCVPISNHLYFYWYRQILGQKVEFLVSFYNNEISEKSEIFDDQFSVERPDGSNFTLKIRSTKLEDSAMYFCASSPGLNTGELFFGEGSRLTVL.

The J gene is TRBJ1-4, the V gene TRBV9; TRBD1 matches 10 bases. This CDR3 has 14 residues. Germline V gives CDR1 SGDLS, CDR2 YYNGEE. V gave up 9 bases and J gave up 6 bases; unmatched junction bases: 8. The CDR3, as DNA: TGTGCCACAGCTCGCGGGACAGGGGATGAAAAACTGTTTTTT. It codes for CATARGTGDEKLFF.

This sequence joins TRBV2 and TRBJ1-6, with 7 positions matching TRBD1. CDR1 SNHLY and CDR2 FYNNEI come from the germline V gene. The CDR3 totals 14 residues. V lost 5 bases to trimming and J lost 7 bases; unmatched junction nucleotides: 5. The CDR3 loop is CASSSQGRNSPLHF. In nucleotides, the CDR3 is TGTGCCAGCAGTTCACAGGGGAGGAATTCACCCCTCCACTTT.

The chain has TRBV11-2 and TRBJ1-5; D is possibly TRBD1 (6 bases). V gave up 0 bases and J gave up 2 bases, with 11 bases separating them. There are 16 residues in the CDR3. The V gene's germline CDR1 is SGHAT and CDR2 FQNNGV. As DNA, the CDR3 is TGTGCCAGCAGCTTAGATGGACAGACCCGCAATCAGCCCCAGCATTTT. It encodes CASSLDGQTRNQPQHF.

In its sample, this clone was seen a few times. The chain carries TRBV4-1 and TRBJ2-7, with 10 bases fitting TRBD2. The CDR3 is 14 residues long. Germline V gene data show CDR1 as MGHRA and CDR2 as YSYEKL. Trimming at V came to 3 bases and at J to 7 bases, leaving 6 bases not matched to a gene. The CDR3 is CASSHASTSGEQYF. CDR3 in DNA: TGCGCCAGCAGCCACGCCTCGACTAGCGGGGAGCAGTACTTC.

V and J are TRBV7-2 and TRBJ2-4, with a tentative D call TRBD1 (6 bases). V was pared by 5 bases and J by 6 bases, with 14 bases between. CDR3 length equals 14 residues. Germline CDR1 SGHTA, CDR2 FQGNSA. The CDR3 nucleotides read TGTGCCAGCAGCCCTACACCCAGGGGAAACATTCAGTACTTC. Encoded protein: CASSPTPRGNIQYF.

The table lists this clone with a few counts. This chain connects TRBV7-2 to TRBJ1-5; 7 nucleotides align to TRBD1. J was trimmed by 4 bases and V by 4 bases; bases with no gene match: 7. From germline, CDR1 is SGHTA and CDR2 FQGNSA. This CDR3 comprises 15 residues. CDR3 protein: CASSSQTGDNQPQHF. The CDR3 DNA is TGTGCCAGCAGCTCACAAACAGGGGATAATCAGCCCCAGCATTTT.

The chain is built from TRBV18 and TRBJ1-1; no definite D call. The V end was cut by 6 bases, the J end by 0 bases, with 14 bases between. CDR3 length: 15 amino acids. Germline V gene data show CDR1 as KGHSH and CDR2 as LQKENI. CDR3 sequence: CASSPETTMNTEAFF. DNA of the CDR3: TGTGCCAGCTCCCCCGAGACAACCATGAACACTGAAGCTTTCTTT.

The chain links TRBV5-4 to TRBJ1-6; 10 nucleotides line up with TRBD1. Unmatched junction bases numbered 5, after V lost 4 bases and J lost 7 bases. This CDR3 has 15 residues. From germline, CDR1 is SGHNT and CDR2 YYREEE (reference sequence). The CDR3 is CASSVGTGVNSPLHF. DNA of the CDR3: TGTGCCAGCAGCGTCGGGACAGGGGTGAATTCACCCCTCCACTTT.

The genes are TRBV4-1 and TRBJ2-5; TRBD2 matches at 10 bases. The CDR3 contains 16 residues. Germline CDR1 is MGHRA and CDR2 is YSYEKL. Trimming at V came to 1 base and at J to 5 bases, leaving 7 bases not matched to a gene. CDR3 in DNA: TGCGCCAGCAGCCAAGCTCCTAGCGGGGGCAGGGAGACCCAGTACTTC. Protein sequence: CASSQAPSGGRETQYF.

The rearrangement links TRBV19 to TRBJ1-1; a possible D gene is TRBD1 (6 bases). The CDR3 is 13 residues long. CDR1 is LNHDA and CDR2 is SQIVND in the germline V gene (reference sequence). Between the trimmed V and J ends, which lost 7 bases and 6 bases, there was a span of 15 bases. CDR3 region: CASIQQGTPEAFF. CDR3 in DNA: TGTGCCAGTATTCAACAGGGTACGCCTGAAGCTTTCTTT.